These 32 T cell receptor beta chains originate from one sample sequenced in a study of cytomegalovirus exposure and HLA in healthy donors. Produced via immunoSEQ multiplex PCR; TCRdb's table is partial and in-frame only. The sample holds fewer than 250,000 clones, approximately 83% seen once. Sample: PBMCs. Every receptor here comes from a woman aged 30 to 39 in good health and CMV-seropositive.

The chain employs TRBV9 and TRBJ2-3; D gene ambiguous. V lost 4 bases, J lost 6 bases, and 18 bases lay in between. The CDR3 sequence is 15 residues long. Germline CDR1 reads SGDLS; CDR2 reads YYNGEE. The CDR3 DNA reads TGTGCCAGCAGCCTAAGTATGGATGGGCAGGATACGCAGTATTTT. Protein sequence: CASSLSMDGQDTQYF.

The chain couples TRBV27 to TRBJ2-1; 8 bases map to TRBD2. The CDR3 runs 16 residues. Germline trimming cut 6 bases from V and 5 bases from J; bases unmatched to any gene: 12. Germline V CDR1 and CDR2: MNHEY, SMNVEV (reference sequence). For the CDR3, the DNA is TGTGCCAGCAGCCCTTACAGCGGGAGCGTTGACAATGAGCAGTTCTTC. Translating gives CASSPYSGSVDNEQFF.

The V gene is TRBV18, the J gene TRBJ2-1; D gene ambiguous. CDR1 and CDR2 (germline): KGHSH, LQKENI. The germline V and J ends were trimmed by 2 bases and 3 bases, with 8 bases remaining between them. The CDR3 consists of 14 residues. CDR3 nucleotides: TGTGCCAGCTCACCAGAACCCCTCTACAATGAGCAGTTCTTC. It yields the protein CASSPEPLYNEQFF.

The rearrangement uses TRBV4-2 and TRBJ1-1; D is possibly TRBD1 (5 bases). Germline V gene data show CDR1 as LGHNA and CDR2 as YNFKEQ. V was pared by 3 bases and J by 3 bases, with 17 bases between. The CDR3 loop spans 16 amino acids. The CDR3 nucleotides are TGTGCCAGCAGCCAGGGGGGTCGGAGGGAGGACACTGAAGCTTTCTTT. Protein product: CASSQGGRREDTEAFF.

This clone was seen a few times. The V gene is TRBV27, the J gene TRBJ2-2; D possibly uses TRBD1 or TRBD2 (5 bases each). The CDR3 consists of 14 residues. Trimming cost V 6 bases and J 3 bases, with 11 bases left between them. Germline loops: CDR1 MNHEY, CDR2 SMNVEV (reference sequence). The CDR3 sequence: CASRDPGHTGELFF. In DNA, the CDR3 is TGTGCCAGCAGAGATCCGGGACACACCGGGGAGCTGTTTTTT.

This chain uses TRBV7-2 with TRBJ2-3; D ambiguous. Germline values: CDR1 SGHTA, CDR2 FQGNSA. This CDR3 comprises 13 residues. Trimming cost V 5 bases and J 2 bases, with 8 bases left between them. CDR3 sequence reads: CASSLIPTDTQYF. The CDR3 DNA reads as TGTGCCAGCAGCCTAATACCCACAGATACGCAGTATTTT.

The rearrangement links TRBV6-5 to TRBJ1-3; D is possibly TRBD1 (6 bases). Germline V gives CDR1 MNHEY, CDR2 SVGAGI. There are 15 residues in the CDR3. The ends were cut back, 2 bases at V and 6 bases at J, with 14 bases in the middle. CDR3 bases: TGTGCCAGCAGTTACGCTAGGACAGTGGAAAACACCATATATTTT. It translates to CASSYARTVENTIYF.

This clone was picked up a small number of times. The chain employs TRBV11-2 and TRBJ2-2; D assignment may be TRBD1 or TRBD2 (6 bases each). CDR1 is SGHAT and CDR2 is FQNNGV in the germline V gene. This CDR3 comprises 14 residues. V lost 1 base, J lost 5 bases, and 8 bases lay in between. The CDR3, as DNA: TGTGCCAGCAGCTTAGTAGGGGGGACCGGGGAGCTGTTTTTT. Residues: CASSLVGGTGELFF.

This chain joins TRBV28 and TRBJ2-1; D gene unclear. This CDR3 has 12 amino acids. Trimming removed 2 bases from V and 8 bases from J, with 7 bases in between. In germline, CDR1 is MDHEN, CDR2 SYDVKM. Here the CDR3 reads CASSLRDDEQFF. CDR3 bases: TGTGCCAGCAGTTTACGTGATGATGAGCAGTTCTTC.

The rearrangement links TRBV2 to TRBJ1-1, with D possibly being TRBD1 (5 bases). Germline V gives CDR1 SNHLY, CDR2 FYNNEI. V lost 7 bases and J lost 1, with 16 bases in between. The CDR3 contains 15 residues. The CDR3 reads CASILRDAWNTEAFF. The CDR3 region has the DNA TGTGCCAGCATCCTCCGGGACGCATGGAACACTGAAGCTTTCTTT.

The V call is TRBV27, the J call TRBJ1-1; perhaps TRBD1 as D (6 bases). Trimming stripped 8 bases from V and 0 bases from J, with 10 bases between. The germline V gene encodes CDR1 MNHEY and CDR2 SMNVEV (reference sequence). The CDR3 is made up of 13 amino acids. CDR3 sequence: CASLGQLNTEAFF. In DNA form, the CDR3 reads TGTGCCAGCCTTGGACAGCTGAACACTGAAGCTTTCTTT.

This clone was picked up a small number of times. This chain links TRBV29-1 with TRBJ1-2; a possible D gene is TRBD1 (5 bases). From germline, CDR1 is SQVTM and CDR2 ANQGSEA. Trimming left V 8 bases short and J 4 bases short, with 14 bases between. CDR3 length equals 12 residues. This chain's CDR3 is CSTDSRGYGYTF. In DNA, the CDR3 is TGCAGCACCGACAGCCGTGGCTATGGCTACACCTTC.

This clone has just one count. V usage is TRBV5-3 and J usage is TRBJ2-7; either TRBD1 or TRBD2 may supply D (5 bases each). TRBV5-3 is an open reading frame, and its role is uncertain. The CDR3 consists of 15 residues. V was trimmed by 3 bases and J by 3 bases, leaving 16 bases between them. The CDR3 bases are TGTGCCAGAAGCTCAGAGAAATCGAGGGGCTACGAGCAGTACTTC. Residues: CARSSEKSRGYEQYF.

This clone was observed a few times. The chain has TRBV29-1 and TRBJ1-2, with no clear D. Trimming pared 6 bases from V and 4 bases from J, leaving 12 bases between. CDR1 and CDR2 (germline): SQVTM, ANQGSEA. CDR3 length equals 12 residues. Here the CDR3 DNA reads TGCAGCGTGACCAGGTTTAGCTATGGCTACACCTTC. It translates to CSVTRFSYGYTF. The entire variable domain, with the rest obtained from reference TRBV29-1 and TRBJ1-2, is as follows: SAVISQKPSRDICQRGTSLTIQCQVDSQVTMMFWYRQQPGQSLTLIATANQGSEATYESGFVIDKFPISRPNLTFSTLTVSNMSPEDSSIYLCSVTRFSYGYTFGSGTRLTVV.

CDR3 coding DNA: TGTGCCACCAGCAGATCCGGAGGCCTCGACCACACCTTC. It is translated as CATSRSGGLDHTF. This chain joins TRBV15 and TRBJ1-2; D is ambiguous. In germline, CDR1 is LNHNV, CDR2 YYDKDF (reference sequence). V lost 2 bases and J lost 12, with 16 bases in between. The CDR3 extends over 13 amino acids.

The genes are TRBV5-1 and TRBJ1-1; tentative D call: TRBD1 (6 bases). Germline V gene data show CDR1 as SGHRS and CDR2 as YFSETQ. V was clipped by 2 bases and J by 8 bases, with 16 bases between them. This CDR3 has 14 residues. Written as DNA, the CDR3 is TGCGCCAGCAGCTTACGGGGGCGGGAGGCAGAAGCTTTCTTT. This encodes CASSLRGREAEAFF.

The V and J genes are TRBV4-1 and TRBJ2-3; 7 bases fit TRBD1. Germline CDR1 reads MGHRA; CDR2 reads YSYEKL. Trimming took 5 bases from V and 4 from J; bases not matched to a gene: 12. The CDR3 is 16 residues long. The CDR3 protein is CASSTPGTVGPDTQYF. As DNA, the CDR3 is TGCGCCAGCAGCACTCCCGGGACAGTGGGGCCAGATACGCAGTATTTT.

With respect to this clone: Compared with germline, one end of the junction differs, possibly owing to a read error. The chain combines TRBV14 with TRBJ2-7, with TRBD1 matching over 9 bases. The germline CDR1 and CDR2 sequences are SGHDN and FVKESK. This CDR3 comprises 17 residues. In nucleotides, the CDR3 is TGTGCCAGCAGCCAAGAAAGGACAGGGGCTACCTCCCACGAGCAGTACTTC. Protein: CASSQERTGATSHEQYF.

J is TRBJ2-7 and V is TRBV28; D remains unclear. V lost 8 bases, J lost 2 bases, and 10 bases lay in between. The CDR3 extends over 12 amino acids. Germline CDR1 MDHEN, CDR2 SYDVKM. CDR3 DNA sequence: TGTGCCAGCCGAACTCGTACCTACGAGCAGTACTTC. It encodes CASRTRTYEQYF. Combining the CDR3 with reference TRBV28 and TRBJ2-7 gives the whole variable domain DVKVTQSSRYLVKRTGEKVFLECVQDMDHENMFWYRQDPGLGLRLIYFSYDVKMKEKGDIPEGYSVSREKKERFSLILESASTNQTSMYLCASRTRTYEQYFGPGTRLTVT.

The sample holds one count of this clone. The chain couples TRBV6-1 to TRBJ2-7, with D perhaps matching TRBD2 (6 bases). With 5 bases removed from V and 7 bases from J, the gap between germline ends came to 15 bases. The CDR3 is made up of 13 amino acids. Per the germline V gene, CDR1 is MNHNS and CDR2 is SASEGT. DNA for the CDR3: TGTGCCAGCAGTCCCGGGCCTGGAGGGGAGCAGTACTTC. Residues: CASSPGPGGEQYF.

The chain couples TRBV28 to TRBJ1-2, with D hard to call. Germline assignment: CDR1 MDHEN and CDR2 SYDVKM. The CDR3 totals 13 residues. Between the trimmed V and J ends, which lost 2 bases and 2 bases, there was a span of 6 bases. In DNA, the CDR3 is TGTGCCAGCAGTTTAAACCAAAACTATGGCTACACCTTC. Translation gives CASSLNQNYGYTF.

V gene TRBV18 combines with J gene TRBJ1-1; D possibly corresponds to TRBD1 (6 bases). The CDR3 has 16 amino acids. The germline gives CDR1 KGHSH, CDR2 LQKENI. V lost 0 bases to trimming and J lost 3 bases, with 14 bases between them. This chain's CDR3 is CASSPPGGGRDTEAFF. In DNA form, the CDR3 reads TGTGCCAGCTCACCACCTGGTGGGGGGCGAGACACTGAAGCTTTCTTT.

This chain joins TRBV18 and TRBJ2-7; tentative D call: TRBD1 (5 bases). The CDR3 extends over 14 amino acids. The V end was cut by 5 bases, the J end by 2 bases, with 13 bases between. Germline V CDR1 and CDR2: KGHSH, LQKENI. The CDR3 sequence is CASSVDSWAYEQYF. The DNA for the CDR3 is TGTGCCAGCTCAGTCGACAGTTGGGCCTACGAGCAGTACTTC.

This rearrangement joins TRBV30 to TRBJ2-5, with TRBD1 identical over 8 bases. V shed 5 bases and J 4 bases; nucleotides not matched to a gene: 6. The CDR3 totals 13 residues. Germline assignment: CDR1 GTSNPN and CDR2 SVGIG (reference sequence). The CDR3, as DNA: TGTGCCTGGGCCGGACAGGGAGGAGAGACCCAGTACTTC. Translation: CAWAGQGGETQYF.

The chain links TRBV5-1 to TRBJ2-7; no definite D call. The CDR3 has 15 amino acids. Germline CDR1 is SGHRS and CDR2 is YFSETQ. Trimming removed 4 bases at V and 2 bases at J, with 16 bases between. The CDR3 nucleotides read TGCGCCAGCAGCCCTGGACCCCTATGGGCCTACGAGCAGTACTTC. The encoded protein is CASSPGPLWAYEQYF. Full variable domain (rest looked up from reference TRBV5-1 and TRBJ2-7): KAGVTQTPRYLIKTRGQQVTLSCSPISGHRSVSWYQQTPGQGLQFLFEYFSETQRNKGNFPGRFSGRQFSNSRSEMNVSTLELGDSALYLCASSPGPLWAYEQYFGPGTRLTVT.

The rearrangement uses TRBV11-3 and TRBJ2-1; tentative D call: TRBD2 (5 bases). Germline V lookup: CDR1 SGHNT, CDR2 YENEEA. Trimming took off 5 bases at V and 8 bases at J, with 13 bases between the two ends. This CDR3 has 13 residues. DNA for the CDR3: TGTGCCAGCAGCGCAACGAACGGGGATGAGCAGTTCTTC. Translation: CASSATNGDEQFF.

The V call is TRBV19, the J call TRBJ2-7; D perhaps matches TRBD2 (5 bases). V lost 10 bases and J 0 bases, leaving 16 bases between the germline ends. CDR3 size: 14 residues. Germline V gives CDR1 LNHDA, CDR2 SQIVND (reference sequence). The CDR3 DNA follows: TGTGCCACCTCCGACGGGATTAGCTCCTACGAGCAGTACTTC. Translating it yields CATSDGISSYEQYF.

V usage is TRBV2 and J usage is TRBJ2-1; 12 bases agree with TRBD2. This CDR3 contains 14 residues. Germline V lookup: CDR1 SNHLY, CDR2 FYNNEI. V shed 6 bases, J shed 7 bases, and the junction held 4 bases outside the gene matches. Here the CDR3 DNA reads TGTGCCAGCAGAAGACTAGCGGGAGTAAATGAGCAGTTCTTC. This translates into CASRRLAGVNEQFF.

The rearrangement links TRBV28 to TRBJ2-3; unclear D gene. V lost 9 bases to trimming and J lost 7 bases, with 14 bases between them. The germline gives CDR1 MDHEN, CDR2 SYDVKM. The CDR3 sequence is 12 residues long. Written as DNA, the CDR3 is TGTGCCAGTGACGACGCTTACAATACGCAGTATTTT. It is translated as CASDDAYNTQYF.

CDR3 bases: TGCGCCAGCAGCCAACCGGGACTAGCCAAAAACATTCAGTACTTC. Translation: CASSQPGLAKNIQYF. The chain carries TRBV4-1 and TRBJ2-4; possibly TRBD2 for D (6 bases). V was clipped by 2 bases and J by 0 bases, with 8 bases between them. Germline CDR1 MGHRA, CDR2 YSYEKL. This CDR3 has 15 residues.

The V gene is TRBV18, the J gene TRBJ2-7; 8 nucleotides align to TRBD1. CDR3 length equals 14 residues. Trimming took 2 bases from V and 5 from J; bases not matched to a gene: 5. Germline CDR1 KGHSH, CDR2 LQKENI. CDR3 sequence: CASSPEDRVHEQYF. CDR3 bases: TGTGCCAGCTCACCAGAGGACAGGGTTCACGAGCAGTACTTC.

The chain combines TRBV2 with TRBJ1-4, with D unresolved. The length of the CDR3 is 13 residues. Germline V gives CDR1 SNHLY, CDR2 FYNNEI. V lost 3 bases to trimming and J lost 7 bases, with 9 bases between them. The CDR3 loop is CASSDVRGEKLFF. The CDR3 coding sequence is TGTGCCAGCAGTGATGTAAGAGGTGAAAAACTGTTTTTT.